Listed here are 25 T cell receptor beta chains from one sample, sequenced in a study of T-cell reconstitution after alpha-beta-depleted transplantation in children. This sample's TCRbeta library carried unique molecular identifier barcodes. One entry per CDR3 protein results from TCRdb running MiXCR on the PCR reads. The sample has fewer than 20,000 distinct CDR3 sequences, approximately 5.3% seen once. The source material was PBMCs, sampled before TCRalphabeta/CD19-depleted stem cell transplant. The receptors derive from a boy between 10 and 17 years old with acute lymphoblastic leukemia, due to receive a stem cell transplant.

This clonotype was found a few times. The chain combines TRBV7-9 with TRBJ1-1; D unresolved. V was pared by 4 bases and J by 5 bases, with 11 bases between. The CDR3 spans 13 residues. CDR1 is SEHNR, CDR2 FQNEAQ, per germline (reference sequence). The CDR3 region has the DNA TGTGCCAGCAGCTCGTCCCCCGGGACTGAAGCTTTCTTT. Translation gives CASSSSPGTEAFF.

In this sample, this clonotype turned up many times. The chain uses TRBV9 and TRBJ2-1; tentative D call: TRBD2 (6 bases). This CDR3 spans 13 amino acids. Deletions cut 0 bases from V and 15 bases from J, with 16 bases between. Germline values: CDR1 SGDLS, CDR2 YYNGEE. CDR3 sequence (DNA): TGTGCCAGCAGCGTAGGGACTACCTCGTATGCGTTCTTC. It specifies CASSVGTTSYAFF.

In this sample, this clonotype turned up a few times. The chain couples TRBV12-3 or TRBV12-4 to TRBJ1-1; 9 bases map to TRBD1. V shed 11 bases and J 0 bases; nucleotides not matched to a gene: 16. This CDR3 spans 17 amino acids. Here the CDR3 DNA reads TGTGCCCTCAGTTTGGACAGGGGTTGGGCGATGAACACTGAAGCTTTCTTT. Amino acids: CALSLDRGWAMNTEAFF.

This clonotype was detected many times. The CDR3 spells CASILGSTDTQYF. CDR3 in DNA: TGTGCCAGCATCCTGGGTAGCACAGATACGCAGTATTTT. The chain links TRBV7-9 to TRBJ2-3, with unresolved D. The CDR3 contains 13 residues. The V gene lost 7 bases and the J gene lost 0 bases, with 8 bases spanning the gap. The germline gives CDR1 SEHNR, CDR2 FQNEAQ (reference sequence).

This clonotype was counted at least ten times. The chain uses TRBV10-2 and TRBJ1-5, with 7 positions matching TRBD1. V gave up 2 bases and J gave up 7 bases; unmatched junction bases: 5. CDR1 and CDR2 from the germline V gene are WSHSY and SAAADI. CDR3 length: 14 amino acids. In DNA form, the CDR3 reads TGCGCCAGCAGTGAGAACCAGGGGGTCCAGCCCCAGCATTTT. It is translated as CASSENQGVQPQHF.

This clonotype occurred many times. This sequence joins TRBV29-1 and TRBJ2-3; 8 nucleotides agree with TRBD2. The length of the CDR3 is 15 residues. Germline V CDR1 and CDR2: SQVTM, ANQGSEA. V lost 2 bases and J lost 3; bases outside the gene matches: 7. The DNA for the CDR3 is TGCAGCGTTGAATTGGGACTAGAGGGAACAGATACGCAGTATTTT. Residues: CSVELGLEGTDTQYF.

There are many counts of this clonotype. This sequence joins TRBV7-9 and TRBJ2-6, with no clear D. Per the germline V gene, CDR1 is SEHNR and CDR2 is FQNEAQ (reference sequence). The V end lost 1 base, the J end lost 2 bases, and 18 bases lay between the germline ends. This CDR3 has 19 residues. The CDR3 DNA is TGTGCCAGCAGCTTAGATACCCTTACCCTTTCGGCTGGGGCCAACGTCCTGACTTTC. Amino acid sequence: CASSLDTLTLSAGANVLTF.

This clonotype occurred many times. This chain joins TRBV29-1 and TRBJ1-1; 8 bases map to TRBD1. The CDR3 covers 15 residues. Looked up from germline, CDR1 is SQVTM and CDR2 is ANQGSEA. V was pared by 7 bases and J by 2 bases, with 12 bases of the junction left unmatched. The CDR3 here is CSGRKRTGFNTEAFF. The DNA for the CDR3 is TGCAGCGGGCGGAAAAGGACAGGGTTCAACACTGAAGCTTTCTTT.

This clonotype ranks as medium-sized (0.01 to 0.1%). The V and J genes are TRBV7-2 and TRBJ2-1, with TRBD2 matching 10 bases. CDR3 length: 15 residues. Per the germline V gene, CDR1 is SGHTA and CDR2 is FQGNSA. J was trimmed by 4 bases and V by 2 bases; bases with no gene match: 2. CDR3 DNA: TGTGCCAGCAGCTTAACTAGCGGGAAGTACAATGAGCAGTTCTTC. This codes for CASSLTSGKYNEQFF. The variable domain in full, completed from reference TRBV7-2 and TRBJ2-1, reads GAGVSQSPSNKVTEKGKDVELRCDPISGHTALYWYRQSLGQGLEFLIYFQGNSAPDKSGLPSDRFSAERTGGSVSTLTIQRTQQEDSAVYLCASSLTSGKYNEQFFGPGTRLTVL.

This clonotype was seen ten or more times. The V call is TRBV13, the J call TRBJ2-4, with TRBD2 matching 7 bases. V lost 1 base, J lost 5 bases, and 8 bases stayed unmatched. The germline V gene encodes CDR1 PRHDT and CDR2 FYEKMQ (reference sequence). This CDR3 is 16 amino acids long. CDR3 protein: CASSLVSPSGENIQYF. The CDR3 region has the DNA TGTGCCAGCAGCTTAGTTTCTCCCAGCGGGGAAAACATTCAGTACTTC.

This clonotype was recorded many times. The chain uses TRBV6-6 and TRBJ1-3; D is unresolved. This CDR3 has 13 amino acids. Trimming removed 8 bases from V and 7 bases from J, with 15 bases in between. Per the germline V gene, CDR1 is MNHNY and CDR2 is SVGAGI (reference sequence). This CDR3 is CASRVPPANTIYF. CDR3 DNA: TGTGCCAGCCGGGTTCCTCCTGCGAACACCATATATTTT.

This clonotype has ten or more counts. This chain uses TRBV5-8 with TRBJ1-1; TRBD1 matches at 8 bases. The germline CDR1 and CDR2 sequences are SGHTS and YDEGEE. CDR3 length: 14 amino acids. The trim removed 4 bases at V and 1 base at J, leaving 3 bases unmatched. CDR3 region: CASSRDRRNTEAFF. CDR3 coding DNA: TGTGCCAGCAGCAGGGACAGGCGGAACACTGAAGCTTTCTTT.

In this sample, this clonotype turned up many times. The chain recombines TRBV2 with TRBJ2-5; the match to TRBD1 covers 9 bases. Per the germline V gene, CDR1 is SNHLY and CDR2 is FYNNEI. There are 16 residues in the CDR3. J lost 2 bases, V lost 5 bases, and 9 bases had no gene match. The CDR3 DNA reads TGTGCCAGCAGTTTCGCCGGGACAGGGAAACAAGAGACCCAGTACTTC. Its protein is CASSFAGTGKQETQYF.

This clonotype was observed a few times. The chain is built from TRBV30 and TRBJ1-5, with D uncertain. The V gene's germline CDR1 is GTSNPN and CDR2 SVGIG (reference sequence). V lost 2 bases to trimming and J lost 0 bases, with 8 bases between them. This CDR3 has 14 amino acids. CDR3 coding DNA: TGTGCCTGGAGTTCCGCCTTTAGCAATCAGCCCCAGCATTTT. As protein: CAWSSAFSNQPQHF.

Ten or more counts support this clonotype. The chain couples TRBV6-5 to TRBJ2-1; D is perhaps TRBD2 (10 bases). The CDR3 spans 14 residues. Trimming took off 5 bases at V and 10 bases at J, with 18 bases between the two ends. Germline loops: CDR1 MNHEY, CDR2 SVGAGI. CDR3 sequence: CASSRTSGQGEQFF. Here the CDR3 DNA reads TGTGCCAGCAGTCGGACTAGCGGACAGGGGGAGCAGTTCTTC.

This clonotype was counted at least ten times. The chain combines TRBV2 with TRBJ2-7, with a weak D call TRBD1 (6 bases). Trimming left V 7 bases short and J 2 bases short, with 12 bases between. This CDR3 is 13 amino acids long. CDR1 is SNHLY, CDR2 FYNNEI, per germline. The DNA of the CDR3 is TGTGCCAGCACCCCAGGACAGACCTACGAGCAGTACTTC. Encoded protein: CASTPGQTYEQYF. Combining the CDR3 with reference TRBV2 and TRBJ2-7 gives the whole variable domain EPEVTQTPSHQVTQMGQEVILRCVPISNHLYFYWYRQILGQKVEFLVSFYNNEISEKSEIFDDQFSVERPDGSNFTLKIRSTKLEDSAMYFCASTPGQTYEQYFGPGTRLTVT.

By share, this clonotype counts as medium-sized (0.01 to 0.1%). The chain carries TRBV7-6 and TRBJ1-1; D is unclear. Trimming cost V 6 bases and J 1 base, with 6 bases left between them. Germline CDR1 is SGHVS and CDR2 is FNYEAQ. This CDR3 region has 12 residues. The DNA for the CDR3 is TGTGCCAGCAGTGGCCCGAACACTGAAGCTTTCTTT. Translation gives CASSGPNTEAFF.

This clonotype was recorded many times. This chain links TRBV20-1 with TRBJ1-5, with 11 bases that match TRBD1. Germline trimming cut 5 bases from V and 0 bases from J; bases unmatched to any gene: 3. CDR1 DFQATT and CDR2 SNEGSKA come from the germline V gene (reference sequence). The CDR3 sequence is 15 residues long. The CDR3 DNA reads TGCAGTGCTGGACAGGGGGCGGATAGCAATCAGCCCCAGCATTTT. The encoded protein is CSAGQGADSNQPQHF.

At least ten counts were recorded for this clonotype. V is TRBV5-6 and J is TRBJ1-2; D remains ambiguous. Between the trimmed V and J ends, which lost 2 bases and 8 bases, there was a span of 13 bases. This CDR3 spans 13 amino acids. The germline gives CDR1 SGHDT, CDR2 YYEEEE. Here the CDR3 DNA reads TGTGCCAGCAGCTTCGGCAGCGGTGGAGGCTACACCTTC. Protein: CASSFGSGGGYTF.

This clonotype was recorded at least ten times. This chain joins TRBV7-2 and TRBJ1-5; tentative D call: TRBD1 (6 bases). The CDR3 extends over 16 amino acids. Germline V gene data show CDR1 as SGHTA and CDR2 as FQGNSA. V was shortened by 4 bases and J by 5 bases, with 18 bases between the two germline ends. Here the CDR3 DNA reads TGTGCCAGCAGCTCCGAGGGGGTTATCACGGATCAGCCCCAGCATTTT. Its translation is CASSSEGVITDQPQHF. The whole variable domain, filled in from reference TRBV7-2 and TRBJ1-5, reads GAGVSQSPSNKVTEKGKDVELRCDPISGHTALYWYRQSLGQGLEFLIYFQGNSAPDKSGLPSDRFSAERTGGSVSTLTIQRTQQEDSAVYLCASSSEGVITDQPQHFGDGTRLSIL.

The CDR3 bases are TGTGCCAGCAGCTTGGGGCCTCCAATGAACACTGAAGCTTTCTTT. It codes for CASSLGPPMNTEAFF. The V gene is TRBV5-6, the J gene TRBJ1-1, with unresolved D. The CDR3 covers 15 residues. Trimming took 0 bases from V and 0 from J, leaving 9 bases between them. The V gene's germline CDR1 is SGHDT and CDR2 YYEEEE.

This clonotype has ten or more counts. This chain joins TRBV6-6 and TRBJ2-1; TRBD1 aligns across 8 bases. V gave up 6 bases and J gave up 5 bases; unmatched junction bases: 3. The germline V gene encodes CDR1 MNHNY and CDR2 SVGAGI (reference sequence). The CDR3 contains 13 residues. The CDR3 is CASSGQGDNEQFF. Here the CDR3 DNA reads TGTGCCAGCAGCGGACAGGGTGACAATGAGCAGTTCTTC.

This clonotype was detected many times. The chain carries TRBV19 and TRBJ1-5; tentative D call: TRBD1 (5 bases). The CDR3 contains 15 residues. Deletions cut 5 bases from V and 3 bases from J, with 14 bases between. Germline CDR1 is LNHDA and CDR2 is SQIVND (reference sequence). The CDR3 DNA follows: TGTGCCAGTAGTGTGGACGGGGCTCCCAATCAGCCCCAGCATTTT. Residues: CASSVDGAPNQPQHF.

This clonotype appeared many times. The V and J genes are TRBV3-1 and TRBJ1-5; unclear D gene. V lost 1 base, J lost 6 bases, and 7 bases lay in between. Germline assignment: CDR1 LGHDT and CDR2 YNNKEL (reference sequence). This CDR3 is built from 13 residues. The CDR3: CASSQGLGQPQHF. CDR3 nucleotide sequence: TGTGCCAGCAGCCAAGGTCTGGGTCAGCCCCAGCATTTT. Full variable domain (missing parts from reference TRBV3-1 and TRBJ1-5): DTAVSQTPKYLVTQMGNDKSIKCEQNLGHDTMYWYKQDSKKFLKIMFSYNNKELIINETVPNRFSPKSPDKAHLNLHINSLELGDSAVYFCASSQGLGQPQHFGDGTRLSIL.

The table lists this clonotype with many counts. The V call is TRBV11-2, the J call TRBJ2-7, with D possibly TRBD1 on 6 matching bases. This CDR3 spans 16 amino acids. The ends were cut back, 5 bases at V and 0 bases at J, with 17 bases in the middle. Germline CDR1 reads SGHAT; CDR2 reads FQNNGV. The CDR3, as DNA: TGTGCCAGCAGCCCCCGGACCCAGGGGAGCTCCTACGAGCAGTACTTC. It translates to CASSPRTQGSSYEQYF.